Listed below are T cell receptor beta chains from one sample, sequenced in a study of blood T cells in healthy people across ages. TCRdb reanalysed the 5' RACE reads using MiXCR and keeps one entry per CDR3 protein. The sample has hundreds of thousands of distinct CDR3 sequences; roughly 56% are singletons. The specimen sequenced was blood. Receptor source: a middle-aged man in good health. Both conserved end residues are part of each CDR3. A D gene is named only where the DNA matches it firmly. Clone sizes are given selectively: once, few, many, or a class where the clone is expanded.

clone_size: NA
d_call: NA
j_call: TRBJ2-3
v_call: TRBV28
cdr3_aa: CASITQSTDTQYF
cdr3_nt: TGTGCCAGCATCACGCAGAGCACAGATACGCAGTATTTT

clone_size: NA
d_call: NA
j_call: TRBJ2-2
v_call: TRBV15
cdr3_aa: CATSSGQKPGELFF
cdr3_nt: TGTGCCACCAGCAGCGGACAGAAACCCGGGGAGCTGTTTTTT

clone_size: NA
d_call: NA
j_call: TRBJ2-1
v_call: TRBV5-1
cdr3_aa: CASSLDPRDIYNEQFF
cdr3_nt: TGCGCCAGCAGCTTGGACCCTAGGGATATCTACAATGAGCAGTTCTTC

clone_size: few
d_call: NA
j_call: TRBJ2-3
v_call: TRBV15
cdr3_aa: CATSRVGVDTQYF
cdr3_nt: TGTGCCACCAGCAGAGTCGGAGTAGATACGCAGTATTTT

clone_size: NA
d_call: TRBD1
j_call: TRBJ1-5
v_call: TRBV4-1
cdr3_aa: CASSGQGIDQPQHF
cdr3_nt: TGCGCCAGCTCGGGACAGGGGATCGATCAGCCCCAGCATTTT

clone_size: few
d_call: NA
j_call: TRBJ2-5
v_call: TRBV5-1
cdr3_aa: CASSLEATVKETQYF
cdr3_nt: TGCGCCAGCAGCTTGGAGGCGACAGTAAAAGAGACCCAGTACTTC

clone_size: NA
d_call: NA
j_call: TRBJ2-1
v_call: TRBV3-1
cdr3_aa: CASSHGRNNEQFF
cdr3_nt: TGTGCCAGCAGCCATGGACGAAACAATGAGCAGTTCTTC

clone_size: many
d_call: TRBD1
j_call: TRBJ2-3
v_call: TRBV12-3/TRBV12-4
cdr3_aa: CASRPGQGPDTQYF
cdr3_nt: TGTGCCAGCAGACCAGGACAGGGTCCAGATACGCAGTATTTT

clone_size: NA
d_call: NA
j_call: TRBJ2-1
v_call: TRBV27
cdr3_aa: CASSLSPISSYNEQFF
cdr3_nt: TGTGCCAGCAGTTTATCGCCCATATCATCCTACAATGAGCAGTTCTTC

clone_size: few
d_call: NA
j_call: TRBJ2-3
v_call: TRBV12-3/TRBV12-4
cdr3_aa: CASSLVPDGSQYF
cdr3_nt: TGTGCCAGCAGTTTAGTTCCAGACGGGTCGCAGTATTTT

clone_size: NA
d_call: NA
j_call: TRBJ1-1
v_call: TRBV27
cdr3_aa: CASSFLSGSTEAFF
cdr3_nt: TGTGCCAGCAGTTTCCTAAGCGGTTCCACTGAAGCTTTCTTT

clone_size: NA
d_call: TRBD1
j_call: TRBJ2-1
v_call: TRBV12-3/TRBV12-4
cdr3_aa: CASSPDRVLNEQFF
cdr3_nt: TGTGCCAGCAGTCCGGACAGGGTGCTCAATGAGCAGTTCTTC

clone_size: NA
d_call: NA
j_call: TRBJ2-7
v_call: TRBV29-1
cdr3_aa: CSTRSTAYEQYF
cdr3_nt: TGCAGCACCCGATCGACCGCTTACGAGCAGTACTTC

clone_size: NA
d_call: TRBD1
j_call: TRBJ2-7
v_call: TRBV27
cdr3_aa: CASSYRQGASEQYF
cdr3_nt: TGTGCCAGCAGTTACCGACAGGGGGCGTCCGAGCAGTACTTC

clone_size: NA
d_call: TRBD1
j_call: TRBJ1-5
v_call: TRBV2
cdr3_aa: CASSERTGENQPQHF
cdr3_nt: TGTGCCAGCAGTGAGAGGACAGGGGAAAATCAGCCCCAGCATTTT

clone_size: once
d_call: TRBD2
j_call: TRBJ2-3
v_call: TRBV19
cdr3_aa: CASSLLAGGFGDTQYF
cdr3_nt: TGTGCCAGTAGTCTTCTAGCGGGAGGTTTTGGAGATACGCAGTATTTT

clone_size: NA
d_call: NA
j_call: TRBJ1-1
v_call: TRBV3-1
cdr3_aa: CASSQTGREAFF
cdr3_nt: TGTGCCAGCAGCCAGACTGGCAGGGAAGCTTTCTTT

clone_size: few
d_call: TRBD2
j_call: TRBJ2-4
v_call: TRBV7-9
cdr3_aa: CASSSRLAGGLPPKNIQYF
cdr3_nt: TGTGCCAGCAGCTCGCGACTAGCGGGAGGTCTCCCCCCCAAAAACATTCAGTACTTC

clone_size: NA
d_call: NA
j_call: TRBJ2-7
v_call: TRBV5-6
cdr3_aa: CASSFLSGIRYEQYF
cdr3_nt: TGTGCCAGCAGCTTTCTGTCAGGGATCCGATACGAGCAGTACTTC

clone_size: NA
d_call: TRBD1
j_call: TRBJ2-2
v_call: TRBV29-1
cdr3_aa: CSVHGQGRKAGELFF
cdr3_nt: TGCAGCGTCCATGGACAGGGACGGAAAGCCGGGGAGCTGTTTTTT

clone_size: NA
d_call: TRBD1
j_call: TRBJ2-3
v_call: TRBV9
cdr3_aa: CASSVRGQSSTDTQYF
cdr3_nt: TGTGCCAGCAGCGTCAGGGGGCAAAGTAGCACAGATACGCAGTATTTT

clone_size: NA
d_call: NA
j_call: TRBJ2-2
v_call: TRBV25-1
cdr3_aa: CASSETQGVDTGELFF
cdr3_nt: TGTGCCAGCAGTGAAACACAGGGTGTGGACACCGGGGAGCTGTTTTTT

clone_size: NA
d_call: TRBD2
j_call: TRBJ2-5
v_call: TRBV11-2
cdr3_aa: CASSLVGLAGMRWGQETQYF
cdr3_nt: TGTGCCAGCAGCTTAGTGGGACTAGCGGGAATGCGTTGGGGACAAGAGACCCAGTACTTC

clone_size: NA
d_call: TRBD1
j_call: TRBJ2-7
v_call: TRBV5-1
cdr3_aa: CASSAPGQGSYEQYF
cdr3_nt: TGCGCCAGCAGCGCACCGGGACAGGGGTCCTACGAGCAGTACTTC

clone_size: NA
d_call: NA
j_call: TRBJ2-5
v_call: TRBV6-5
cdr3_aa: CASISHLLPGETQYF
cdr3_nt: TGTGCCAGCATCAGCCACCTACTTCCAGGGGAGACCCAGTACTTC

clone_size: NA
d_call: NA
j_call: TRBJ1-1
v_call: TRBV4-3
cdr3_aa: CASSQDLGVVTEAFF
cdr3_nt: TGCGCCAGCAGCCAAGATCTAGGGGTAGTCACTGAAGCTTTCTTT